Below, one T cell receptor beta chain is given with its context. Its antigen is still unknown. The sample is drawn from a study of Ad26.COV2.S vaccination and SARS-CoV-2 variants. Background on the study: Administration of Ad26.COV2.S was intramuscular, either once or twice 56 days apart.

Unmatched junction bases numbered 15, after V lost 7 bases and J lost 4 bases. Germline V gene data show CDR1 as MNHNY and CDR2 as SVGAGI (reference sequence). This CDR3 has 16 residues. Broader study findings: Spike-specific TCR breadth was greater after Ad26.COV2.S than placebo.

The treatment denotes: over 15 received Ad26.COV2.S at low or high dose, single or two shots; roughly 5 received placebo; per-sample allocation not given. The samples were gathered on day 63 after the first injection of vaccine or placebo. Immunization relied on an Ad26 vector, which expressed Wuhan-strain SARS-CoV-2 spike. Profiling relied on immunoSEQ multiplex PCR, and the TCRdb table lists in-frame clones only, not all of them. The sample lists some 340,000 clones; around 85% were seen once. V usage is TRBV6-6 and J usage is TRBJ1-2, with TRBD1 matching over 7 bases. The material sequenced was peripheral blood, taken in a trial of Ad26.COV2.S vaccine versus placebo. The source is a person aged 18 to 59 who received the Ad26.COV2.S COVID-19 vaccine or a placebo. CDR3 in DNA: TGTGCCAGCAAGCATAGGACAGGCGCCGGGCTCTATGGCTACACCTTC. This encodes CASKHRTGAGLYGYTF.